These 31 T cell receptor beta chains came from one sample sequenced in a study of blood T cells in healthy people across ages. The use of a sample-barcoded 5' primer and a J-beta primer mix characterized a second PCR of roughly 7 to 11 cycles. TCRdb reanalysed the 5' RACE reads using MiXCR and keeps one entry per CDR3 protein. The table has more than 1.4 million distinct CDR3 sequences, 42% seen once; the top ten hold less than 8%. Sequenced sample: blood. These receptors all stem from a woman between 18 and 29 years old in good health.

The rearrangement links TRBV25-1 to TRBJ2-5; 7 nucleotides agree with TRBD2. The DNA end favors TRBJ2-7, so the J call may be wrong. CDR3 length: 15 residues. From germline, CDR1 is MGHDK and CDR2 SYGVNS. CDR3 region: CASSEYAGVVVEQYF. In DNA form, the CDR3 reads TGTGCCAGCAGTGAATATGCGGGAGTCGTTGTCGAGCAGTACTTC.

CDR3 sequence (DNA): TGTGCCAGCTCACCGCCAACGGGTAGCGAACACTACAATGAGCAGTTCTTC. This codes for CASSPPTGSEHYNEQFF. The genes are TRBV18 and TRBJ2-1, with TRBD2 as a possible D gene (5 bases). V lost 3 bases and J 3 bases, leaving 18 bases between the germline ends. Germline loops: CDR1 KGHSH, CDR2 LQKENI. The CDR3 length is 17 residues. Full variable domain (remainder filled in from reference TRBV18 and TRBJ2-1): NAGVMQNPRHLVRRRGQEARLRCSPMKGHSHVYWYRQLPEEGLKFMVYLQKENIIDESGMPKERFSAEFPKEGPSILRIQQVVRGDSAAYFCASSPPTGSEHYNEQFFGPGTRLTVL.

The chain has TRBV18 and TRBJ2-3; the D is unclear. Trimming removed 1 base from V and 2 bases from J, with 10 bases in between. Germline V gene sequence: CDR1 KGHSH, CDR2 LQKENI. The CDR3 covers 15 residues. CDR3 region: CASSPRKAHTDTQYF. In DNA form, the CDR3 reads TGTGCCAGCTCACCACGAAAGGCCCACACAGATACGCAGTATTTT. Variable domain in full (rest from reference TRBV18 and TRBJ2-3): NAGVMQNPRHLVRRRGQEARLRCSPMKGHSHVYWYRQLPEEGLKFMVYLQKENIIDESGMPKERFSAEFPKEGPSILRIQQVVRGDSAAYFCASSPRKAHTDTQYFGPGTRLTVL.

The genes are TRBV29-1 and TRBJ2-1; 8 bases are shared with TRBD1. V gave up 7 bases and J gave up 6 bases; unmatched junction bases: 11. Germline V gives CDR1 SQVTM, CDR2 ANQGSEA. The CDR3 consists of 14 residues. CDR3 amino acids: CSADRGPMGNEQFF. The DNA for the CDR3 is TGCAGCGCCGACAGGGGCCCCATGGGCAATGAGCAGTTCTTC.

This clonotype was observed a handful of times. The chain is built from TRBV12-3 or TRBV12-4 and TRBJ2-1, with D possibly being TRBD1 or TRBD2 (5 bases each). Trimming shortened V by 6 bases and J by 9 bases, and 12 bases separated the two germline ends. This CDR3 contains 12 residues. The CDR3 loop is CASRPGTSEQFF. Written as DNA, the CDR3 is TGTGCCAGCAGACCCGGGACCAGTGAGCAGTTCTTC.

This clonotype was detected many times. CDR3 amino acids: CASTKDGYNEQFF. The DNA of the CDR3 is TGCGCCAGCACCAAGGACGGGTACAATGAGCAGTTCTTC. V and J are TRBV5-1 and TRBJ2-1; no definite D call. Trimming shortened V by 6 bases and J by 4 bases, and 11 bases separated the two germline ends. The germline gives CDR1 SGHRS, CDR2 YFSETQ. There are 13 residues in the CDR3. The entire variable domain, with the rest obtained from reference TRBV5-1 and TRBJ2-1, is as follows: KAGVTQTPRYLIKTRGQQVTLSCSPISGHRSVSWYQQTPGQGLQFLFEYFSETQRNKGNFPGRFSGRQFSNSRSEMNVSTLELGDSALYLCASTKDGYNEQFFGPGTRLTVL.

The chain combines TRBV21-1 with TRBJ2-1; the table's D call, TRBD1, has no DNA check behind it. The J call could be wrong; TRBJ2-7 is a better fit for the DNA end. TRBV21-1 corresponds to a pseudogene. There are 14 residues in the CDR3. CDR3 nucleotide sequence: TGTGCCAGCAGCAAAGGGGACAGGGCCTACGAGCAGTACTTC. Translation gives CASSKGDRAYEQYF.

Concerning this clonotype itself: Given a much more abundant clone one base away, this may be a read error. The genes are TRBV11-2 and TRBJ2-3, with D possibly matching TRBD2 (6 bases). CDR3 size: 16 residues. V gave up 5 bases and J gave up 0 bases, with 15 bases separating them. Germline V CDR1 and CDR2: SGHAT, FQNNGV. CDR3 loop: CASSIGTGFSTDTQYF. CDR3 sequence (DNA): TGTGCCAGCAGCATCGGGACTGGCTTTAGCACAGATACGCAGTATTTT.

This chain links TRBV2 with TRBJ1-4, with D possibly matching TRBD1 (6 bases). Germline assignment: CDR1 SNHLY and CDR2 FYNNEI. CDR3 length: 16 amino acids. V lost 4 bases to trimming and J lost 2 bases, with 14 bases between them. In DNA, the CDR3 is TGTGCCAGCAGTGGCCTACTACAGGGTACTAATGAAAAACTGTTTTTT. As protein: CASSGLLQGTNEKLFF.

The chain couples TRBV3-1 to TRBJ2-5; D ambiguous. Germline assignment: CDR1 LGHDT and CDR2 YNNKEL (reference sequence). The V and J ends lost 4 bases and 0 bases respectively, with 12 bases between them. The CDR3 length is 15 residues. DNA for the CDR3: TGTGCCAGCAGCCCCACTCTAGGCTACCAAGAGACCCAGTACTTC. Amino acids: CASSPTLGYQETQYF.

In this sample, this clonotype turned up a few times. V usage is TRBV20-1 and J usage is TRBJ2-2; 15 nucleotides line up with TRBD2. There are 14 residues in the CDR3. Germline V CDR1 and CDR2: DFQATT, SNEGSKA (reference sequence). V was pared by 6 bases and J by 5 bases, with 1 base of the junction left unmatched. CDR3 in DNA: TGCAGTGCCGGACTAGCGGGAGGGACCGGGGAGCTGTTTTTT. Translation gives CSAGLAGGTGELFF.

This clonotype was picked up many times. V gene TRBV10-3 combines with J gene TRBJ2-7; D remains unclear. Germline V gene data show CDR1 as ENHRY and CDR2 as SYGVKD. V was clipped by 2 bases and J by 2 bases, with 4 bases between them. The length of the CDR3 is 12 residues. The CDR3 nucleotides read TGTGCCATCAGTGAGAGGCCCTACGAGCAGTACTTC. Residues: CAISERPYEQYF.

This chain joins TRBV6-5 and TRBJ1-4, with D unclear. Trimming cost V 3 bases and J 16 bases, with 6 bases left between them. The CDR3 totals 9 residues. CDR1 and CDR2 (germline): MNHEY, SVGAGI. In DNA form, the CDR3 reads TGTGCCAGCAGTTATAGGCCGTTTTTT. This translates into CASSYRPFF.

The genes are TRBV27 and TRBJ1-2; tentatively, D is TRBD1 (5 bases). Germline V CDR1 and CDR2: MNHEY, SMNVEV (reference sequence). The ends were cut back, 6 bases at V and 0 bases at J, with 20 bases in the middle. CDR3 length equals 17 residues. CDR3 coding DNA: TGTGCCAGCAGCAGACATCAGGGCTCCGGGACTAACTATGGCTACACCTTC. Translation gives CASSRHQGSGTNYGYTF.

The chain recombines TRBV6-1 with TRBJ2-1, with D perhaps given as TRBD1 or TRBD2 (5 bases each). The CDR3 is made up of 19 amino acids. The germline gives CDR1 MNHNS, CDR2 SASEGT. The V end lost 2 bases, the J end lost 2 bases, and 22 bases lay between the germline ends. The CDR3 loop reads CASSERGLAYRDPYNEQFF. Written as DNA, the CDR3 is TGTGCCAGCAGTGAAAGGGGTCTAGCATATAGGGACCCCTACAATGAGCAGTTCTTC.

Points on this clonotype: One end of the junction fails to match germline, which may point to a read error. The rearrangement joins TRBV11-2 to TRBJ1-5, with TRBD1 as a possible D gene (5 bases). The germline gives CDR1 SGHAT, CDR2 FQNNGV. CDR3 length equals 15 residues. In nucleotides, the CDR3 is TGTGCCAACAGCGCGGGGCAGGGCGATTATCAGCCCCAGCATTTT. It is translated as CANSAGQGDYQPQHF.

A note on this clonotype: One end of the junction is discordant with germline, which a read error may explain. The chain links TRBV27 to TRBJ1-4; tentatively, D is TRBD1 (5 bases). Germline CDR1 MNHEY, CDR2 SMNVEV (reference sequence). The CDR3 totals 19 residues. The CDR3, as DNA: TGTGCCAGCAGTTTCCCGGCAGGTGACATGACAGTAACTAATGGAAAACTGTTTTTT. Translated: CASSFPAGDMTVTNGKLFF.

V and J are TRBV29-1 and TRBJ2-3; unclear D gene. The CDR3 is 14 residues long. Germline-derived CDR1 and CDR2 are SQVTM and ANQGSEA. V lost 3 bases, J lost 0 bases, and 10 bases lay in between. The CDR3 nucleotides are TGCAGCGTTGATAGTCCAGGCAGCACAGATACGCAGTATTTT. The encoded protein is CSVDSPGSTDTQYF.

As for this clonotype: At one of its ends the junction is not consistent with the germline gene, which may arise from a read error. The rearrangement uses TRBV5-1 and TRBJ2-2; 8 bases align to TRBD2. The CDR3 loop spans 15 amino acids. In germline, CDR1 is SGHRS, CDR2 YFSETQ. CDR3 sequence reads: CVSSLSGGITGELFF. The DNA for the CDR3 is TGCGTCAGCAGCTTGTCGGGAGGGATCACCGGGGAGCTGTTTTTT.

The chain uses TRBV5-1 and TRBJ2-7; tentative D call: TRBD1 (6 bases). Germline-derived CDR1 and CDR2 are SGHRS and YFSETQ. The ends were cut back, 4 bases at V and 2 bases at J, with 16 bases in the middle. This CDR3 spans 15 amino acids. In DNA form, the CDR3 reads TGCGCCAGCAGCCCTGCTACAGGGTCCACCTACGAGCAGTACTTC. Translated, it gives CASSPATGSTYEQYF.

This clonotype occurred a few times. The chain uses TRBV29-1 and TRBJ2-7; the D gene is possibly TRBD1 (5 bases). The V gene's germline CDR1 is SQVTM and CDR2 ANQGSEA. V lost 6 bases, J lost 4 bases, and 16 bases lay in between. The CDR3 loop spans 13 amino acids. This CDR3 reads CSVRTQYLYEQYF. The CDR3 coding sequence is TGCAGCGTGAGGACACAATACCTTTACGAGCAGTACTTC.

The chain recombines TRBV20-1 with TRBJ2-7; D gene ambiguous. Trimming cost V 7 bases and J 2 bases, with 9 bases left between them. Per germline, CDR1 DFQATT and CDR2 SNEGSKA (reference sequence). The CDR3 runs 11 residues. This CDR3 reads CSGRQAYEQYF. CDR3 sequence (DNA): TGCAGTGGAAGGCAAGCCTACGAGCAGTACTTC.

This clonotype appeared a few times. The chain combines TRBV12-3 or TRBV12-4 with TRBJ2-1; 7 nucleotides line up with TRBD2. The junction had 5 bases not matched to a gene; V was cut back by 6 bases and J by 3 bases. CDR3 length: 14 amino acids. DNA of the CDR3: TGTGCCAGCAGGGGGAGGGCCGACTACAATGAGCAGTTCTTC. Protein: CASRGRADYNEQFF.

This chain's CDR3 is CSAGPGYEQYF. Here the CDR3 DNA reads TGCAGTGCTGGGCCCGGGTACGAGCAGTACTTC. The genes are TRBV20-1 and TRBJ2-5; no clear D gene. The assigned J gene may be wrong: the sequence end matches TRBJ2-7 better. Germline CDR1 reads DFQATT; CDR2 reads SNEGSKA (reference sequence). This CDR3 spans 11 amino acids.

This clonotype was seen ten or more times. This chain joins TRBV7-2 and TRBJ1-5, with unresolved D. Trimming removed 1 base at V and 8 bases at J, with 12 bases between. The CDR3 sequence is 14 residues long. Germline V gives CDR1 SGHTA, CDR2 FQGNSA. The CDR3 coding sequence is TGTGCCAGCAGCTTAGGCGGACGGGGTAAGCCCCAGCATTTT. Its protein product is CASSLGGRGKPQHF.

In its sample, this clonotype was seen a few times. This sequence joins TRBV7-9 and TRBJ2-4; no definite D call. Germline loops: CDR1 SEHNR, CDR2 FQNEAQ (reference sequence). Between the trimmed V and J ends, which lost 6 bases and 0 bases, there was a span of 9 bases. The CDR3 has 14 residues. In DNA form, the CDR3 reads TGTGCCAGCAGTATAGACGTAGCCAAAAACATTCAGTACTTC. Translation: CASSIDVAKNIQYF.

This clonotype was observed many times. The chain joins TRBV28 to TRBJ2-7; the D is unclear. V lost 6 bases to trimming and J lost 0 bases, with 9 bases between them. This CDR3 comprises 13 residues. CDR1 and CDR2 from the germline V gene are MDHEN and SYDVKM. CDR3 region: CASSSRSSYEQYF. DNA of the CDR3: TGTGCCAGCAGCTCGAGGAGCTCCTACGAGCAGTACTTC.

J is TRBJ2-3 and V is TRBV10-3, with 8 bases fitting TRBD1. The germline V gene has CDR1 ENHRY and CDR2 SYGVKD. V dropped 2 bases and J dropped 1; count of bases not matched to a gene: 5. The CDR3 covers 16 residues. The CDR3 nucleotides read TGTGCCATCAGTGAGAGCAGGGGGCTAGGCACAGATACGCAGTATTTT. Translated, it gives CAISESRGLGTDTQYF.

The J gene is TRBJ2-7, the V gene TRBV29-1; unclear D gene. The CDR3 extends over 12 amino acids. Trimming removed 6 bases from V and 7 bases from J, with 16 bases in between. Germline assignment: CDR1 SQVTM and CDR2 ANQGSEA. This CDR3 is CSVLLGRQEQYF. DNA for the CDR3: TGCAGCGTGCTTTTGGGCAGGCAAGAGCAGTACTTC.

There are many counts of this clonotype. The genes are TRBV10-3 and TRBJ2-1; D perhaps matches TRBD1 (6 bases). The DNA end lines up better with TRBJ2-7; the J call may be wrong. Germline V gene lookup returns CDR1 ENHRY and CDR2 SYGVKD. The CDR3 covers 13 residues. The CDR3 DNA sequence: TGTGCCATCAGAACAGGGACCCACAATGAGCAGTACTTC. Protein sequence: CAIRTGTHNEQYF.

This clonotype occurred a few times. The chain combines TRBV9 with TRBJ2-7, with TRBD2 identical over 8 bases. Germline CDR1 is SGDLS and CDR2 is YYNGEE. The CDR3 consists of 13 residues. With V trimmed by 6 bases and J by 7 bases, 9 bases remained unmatched. CDR3 nucleotide sequence: TGTGCCAGCAACGGCGGGGGGAGTAGGGAGCAGTACTTC. Translating it yields CASNGGGSREQYF.